The clone carrying this T cell receptor (beta chain) was counted between two and nine times. Its antigen is unidentified. This entry is derived from a study of T cells after yellow fever vaccination. Study as a whole: SMART-Seq v4 Ultra Low Input served to prepare low-cell-number fractions. General study points: There was a small share of clonotypes that showed up in both the CD4 and CD8 compartments. Post-booster repertoires again held most primary-vaccination clones (roughly 96% CD4, 85% to 90% CD8). FACS-sorted repertoires could harbor abundant contaminating bulk-population clonotypes.

TCRdb called the 5' RACE reads again in MiXCR, with one record for every CDR3 protein. In the table there are roughly 68,000 distinct CDR3 sequences, over 6% of which are singletons. This receptor was obtained from a man younger than 35 who received the YFV17D yellow fever vaccine. The specimen comprised CD8+ T cells sorted from PBMCs, sampled approximately 47 days after the first yellow fever vaccination.

The CDR3 protein is CAISESGASDQPQHF. The CDR3 DNA reads as TGTGCCATCAGTGAGTCAGGGGCCTCGGATCAGCCCCAGCATTTT. The chain carries TRBV10-3 and TRBJ1-5, with D possibly being TRBD1 (5 bases). V gave up 0 bases and J gave up 5 bases, with 11 bases separating them. The CDR3 runs to 15 residues. CDR1 ENHRY and CDR2 SYGVKD come from the germline V gene.